Below are 29 T cell receptor beta chains sequenced from a single sample in a study of shared clonotypes between healthy human individuals. Sequencing was performed with immunoSEQ multiplex PCR; in TCRdb, only in-frame clones are kept and a portion is missing. This table has 330,000 or so clones, around 67% appearing once. Sequencing used memory CD4+ T cells sorted from blood. The subset here: CD45RA-negative fraction. The receptor source for this set is a man aged 30 to 45 in good health.

The chain couples TRBV5-4 to TRBJ2-7; TRBD1 matches at 7 bases. Losses at the gene ends were 4 bases for V and 1 base for J; bases not matched to a gene: 5. The CDR3 consists of 14 residues. In germline, CDR1 is SGHNT, CDR2 YYREEE (reference sequence). Here the CDR3 DNA reads TGTGCCAGCAGCCACAGGGGAGAGTCCTACGAGCAGTACTTC. It translates to CASSHRGESYEQYF.

The chain combines TRBV28 with TRBJ1-2, with TRBD1 matching 8 bases. The junction had 6 bases not matched to a gene; V was cut back by 4 bases and J by 8 bases. This CDR3 is built from 13 residues. CDR1 MDHEN and CDR2 SYDVKM come from the germline V gene. In DNA, the CDR3 is TGTGCCAGCAGTTCCGTACAGGGGGGCGGCTACACCTTC. Translation: CASSSVQGGGYTF.

The chain uses TRBV28 and TRBJ2-3, with D uncertain. This CDR3 has 14 amino acids. Trimming took 4 bases from V and 3 from J, leaving 11 bases between them. Germline loops: CDR1 MDHEN, CDR2 SYDVKM. CDR3 coding DNA: TGTGCCAGCAGTTCAACCGATTGGACAGATACGCAGTATTTT. Amino acids: CASSSTDWTDTQYF. Variable domain in full (rest from reference TRBV28 and TRBJ2-3): DVKVTQSSRYLVKRTGEKVFLECVQDMDHENMFWYRQDPGLGLRLIYFSYDVKMKEKGDIPEGYSVSREKKERFSLILESASTNQTSMYLCASSSTDWTDTQYFGPGTRLTVL.

The rearrangement uses TRBV29-1 and TRBJ1-1, with D uncertain. V was pared by 5 bases and J by 1 base, with 11 bases between. This CDR3 is 13 amino acids long. Germline-derived CDR1 and CDR2 are SQVTM and ANQGSEA. In DNA, the CDR3 is TGCAGCGTTAAACCTAGGAGGAACACTGAAGCTTTCTTT. It specifies CSVKPRRNTEAFF.

This sequence joins TRBV11-2 and TRBJ1-1; D remains ambiguous. The CDR3 length is 13 residues. V lost 5 bases to trimming and J lost 1 base, with 8 bases between them. Germline loops: CDR1 SGHAT, CDR2 FQNNGV. CDR3 nucleotide sequence: TGTGCCAGCAGCATAGGCAAGAACACTGAAGCTTTCTTT. This translates into CASSIGKNTEAFF.

The chain is built from TRBV2 and TRBJ2-3; D may be TRBD2 (6 bases). Germline CDR1 reads SNHLY; CDR2 reads FYNNEI. The germline V and J ends were trimmed by 8 bases and 5 bases, with 11 bases remaining between them. CDR3 length equals 12 residues. The CDR3 coding sequence is TGTGCCAGCGGGCGGGATGGAGATACGCAGTATTTT. It specifies CASGRDGDTQYF.

The chain is built from TRBV27 and TRBJ1-5; D remains ambiguous. The CDR3 spans 14 residues. The V gene's germline CDR1 is MNHEY and CDR2 SMNVEV (reference sequence). V shed 3 bases and J shed 2 bases, with 8 bases lying between them. CDR3 residues: CASSLRGGNQPQHF. The CDR3 nucleotides read TGTGCCAGCAGTTTGCGAGGAGGCAATCAGCCCCAGCATTTT.

The rearrangement uses TRBV4-3 and TRBJ1-4; D might be TRBD1 (5 bases). V lost 1 base to trimming and J lost 7 bases, with 16 bases between them. The CDR3 runs 16 residues. CDR1 is LGHNA, CDR2 YSLEER, per germline. The CDR3 reads CASSQALGGVGEKLFF. CDR3 in DNA: TGCGCCAGCAGCCAAGCCCTCGGGGGAGTTGGTGAAAAACTGTTTTTT.

The chain is built from TRBV5-1 and TRBJ2-1; D perhaps matches TRBD1 (5 bases). Trimming shortened V by 2 bases and J by 6 bases, and 21 bases separated the two germline ends. Per germline, CDR1 SGHRS and CDR2 YFSETQ. The CDR3 extends over 17 amino acids. The DNA for the CDR3 is TGCGCCAGCAGCTTCCCCACGGAGAATACCAGGGTCAATGAGCAGTTCTTC. Its translation: CASSFPTENTRVNEQFF.

This clone was picked up a small number of times. Just one base apart from a much larger clone, this may be a read error. The chain carries TRBV11-2 and TRBJ2-2; 10 bases are shared with TRBD2. Trimming cost V 6 bases and J 4 bases; bases outside gene matches: 5. Looked up from germline, CDR1 is SGHAT and CDR2 is FQNNGV. The CDR3 has 15 amino acids. CDR3 bases: TGTGCCAGCAGTCAAAGCGGGAGGGGCACCGGGGAGCTGTTTTTT. Amino acids: CASSQSGRGTGELFF.

The rearrangement links TRBV19 to TRBJ1-5; 7 bases fit TRBD1. Germline-derived CDR1 and CDR2 are LNHDA and SQIVND (reference sequence). Trimming at V came to 5 bases and at J to 2 bases, leaving 6 bases not matched to a gene. The CDR3 extends over 15 amino acids. CDR3 nucleotide sequence: TGTGCCAGTAGTGCCGACAGGGCCGGCAATCAGCCCCAGCATTTT. Protein sequence: CASSADRAGNQPQHF.

V usage is TRBV11-2 and J usage is TRBJ2-1; unclear D gene. The CDR3 runs to 13 residues. V lost 5 bases to trimming and J lost 2 bases, with 7 bases between them. Germline CDR1 reads SGHAT; CDR2 reads FQNNGV. CDR3 loop: CASSRPTYNEQFF. CDR3 bases: TGTGCCAGCAGCCGGCCTACCTACAATGAGCAGTTCTTC.

This clone was seen more than once but under ten times. The V gene is TRBV6-5, the J gene TRBJ2-2; 8 bases agree with TRBD1. This CDR3 has 14 residues. Per the germline V gene, CDR1 is MNHEY and CDR2 is SVGAGI. V shed 5 bases, J shed 4 bases, and the junction held 3 bases outside the gene matches. The CDR3: CASSRQGSTGELFF. As DNA, the CDR3 is TGTGCCAGCAGTCGACAGGGGAGCACCGGGGAGCTGTTTTTT.

This clone came up a few times. The chain combines TRBV10-2 with TRBJ2-7; possible D gene TRBD2, 5 bases. Germline V lookup: CDR1 WSHSY, CDR2 SAAADI. This CDR3 has 14 amino acids. V was trimmed by 6 bases and J by 0 bases, leaving 12 bases between them. The CDR3 DNA is TGCGCCAGCAGGGAGGCGGGCCTCTCCTACGAGCAGTACTTC. Its translation is CASREAGLSYEQYF.

This clone was detected once. The rearrangement links TRBV11-3 to TRBJ2-1; D is undetermined. V dropped 1 base and J dropped 0 bases, with 7 bases sitting between them. This CDR3 has 15 amino acids. Germline loops: CDR1 SGHNT, CDR2 YENEEA. This CDR3 reads CASSLVSGSYNEQFF. The CDR3, as DNA: TGTGCCAGCAGCTTAGTGTCAGGCTCCTACAATGAGCAGTTCTTC. Based on the CDR3 plus reference TRBV11-3 and TRBJ2-1, the full variable domain is EAGVVQSPRYKIIEKKQPVAFWCNPISGHNTLYWYLQNLGQGPELLIRYENEEAVDDSQLPKDRFSAERLKGVDSTLKIQPAELGDSAVYLCASSLVSGSYNEQFFGPGTRLTVL.

This clone came up a few times. V and J are TRBV18 and TRBJ1-5; 8 bases line up with TRBD1. Germline CDR1 reads KGHSH; CDR2 reads LQKENI. Unmatched junction bases numbered 6, after V lost 5 bases and J lost 3 bases. This CDR3 contains 15 residues. CDR3 sequence: CASSKGQGHNQPQHF. As DNA, the CDR3 is TGTGCCAGCTCAAAAGGACAGGGACACAATCAGCCCCAGCATTTT.

The chain couples TRBV7-9 to TRBJ2-1; the D gene is possibly TRBD1 (6 bases). V was shortened by 2 bases and J by 7 bases, with 18 bases between the two germline ends. The CDR3 totals 16 residues. The germline V gene encodes CDR1 SEHNR and CDR2 FQNEAQ (reference sequence). The CDR3, as DNA: TGTGCCAGCAGCTTAAGGCAGGGGTGGGGCGATAATGAGCAGTTCTTC. It specifies CASSLRQGWGDNEQFF.

The rearrangement links TRBV5-1 to TRBJ2-7; D may match TRBD1 or TRBD2 (5 bases each). The germline V gene has CDR1 SGHRS and CDR2 YFSETQ. Trimming took 0 bases from V and 0 from J, leaving 10 bases between them. CDR3 size: 15 residues. The CDR3 DNA is TGCGCCAGCAGCTTGGAGCCAGGGAGCTCCTACGAGCAGTACTTC. This translates into CASSLEPGSSYEQYF.

The CDR3 coding sequence is TGTGCCAGCAGCGAACAGGGAGGGGAAATGGATACGCAGTATTTT. It encodes CASSEQGGEMDTQYF. The J gene is TRBJ2-3, the V gene TRBV28, with D perhaps matching TRBD2 (7 bases). The CDR3 covers 15 residues. Per the germline V gene, CDR1 is MDHEN and CDR2 is SYDVKM. The V end lost 6 bases, the J end lost 6 bases, and 19 bases lay between the germline ends.

The chain combines TRBV4-1 with TRBJ1-1; no firm D call. With 0 bases removed from V and 3 bases from J, the gap between germline ends came to 11 bases. The CDR3 has 15 residues. CDR1 is MGHRA, CDR2 YSYEKL, per germline. CDR3 in DNA: TGCGCCAGCAGCCAAGAAGTTGGGAGGGACACTGAAGCTTTCTTT. It translates to CASSQEVGRDTEAFF.

The chain employs TRBV6-6 and TRBJ2-1, with D possibly TRBD1 on 6 matching bases. The CDR3 loop spans 15 amino acids. V lost 2 bases, J lost 6 bases, and 14 bases lay in between. Per germline, CDR1 MNHNY and CDR2 SVGAGI (reference sequence). CDR3 loop: CASSYGAGVRNEQFF. CDR3 bases: TGTGCCAGCAGTTACGGCGCAGGGGTACGCAATGAGCAGTTCTTC.

The V gene is TRBV27, the J gene TRBJ2-7, with 7 nucleotides matching TRBD2. After removal of 6 bases from V and 1 base from J, the junction contained 6 bases not matched to a gene. CDR1 and CDR2 (germline): MNHEY, SMNVEV (reference sequence). The length of the CDR3 is 14 residues. The CDR3 DNA reads as TGTGCCAGCAGGGGAGCGGGAACGTCCTACGAGCAGTACTTC. It is translated as CASRGAGTSYEQYF.

This rearrangement joins TRBV4-1 to TRBJ2-7; TRBD2 matches at 12 bases. Losses at the gene ends were 0 bases for V and 8 bases for J; bases not matched to a gene: 11. The CDR3 runs to 17 residues. The germline gives CDR1 MGHRA, CDR2 YSYEKL. CDR3 nucleotides: TGCGCCAGCAGCCAAGATTCATCAGGGACTAGCGGGTGGAAGCAGTACTTC. Encoded protein: CASSQDSSGTSGWKQYF.

As to this clone: The sample carries other DNA sequences with the same CDR3. This sequence joins TRBV5-1 and TRBJ2-5, with a weak D call TRBD2 (5 bases). This CDR3 has 13 residues. In germline, CDR1 is SGHRS, CDR2 YFSETQ. V shed 4 bases and J shed 2 bases, with 9 bases lying between them. The CDR3 loop reads CASSIRGQETQYF. CDR3 nucleotides: TGCGCCAGCAGCATCCGGGGTCAAGAGACCCAGTACTTC.

Ten or more counts support this clone. Other DNA sequences in this sample translate to the same CDR3. The V call is TRBV29-1, the J call TRBJ2-7; TRBD1 matches at 8 bases. The CDR3 is 11 residues long. Germline values: CDR1 SQVTM, CDR2 ANQGSEA. Germline trimming cut 6 bases from V and 4 bases from J; bases unmatched to any gene: 2. The CDR3 region is CSVRTGYEQYF. CDR3 in DNA: TGCAGCGTACGGACAGGGTACGAGCAGTACTTC.

The chain is built from TRBV7-9 and TRBJ2-7; 12 bases line up with TRBD2. The CDR3 runs 13 residues. J lost 6 bases, V lost 6 bases, and 3 bases had no gene match. Germline CDR1 is SEHNR and CDR2 is FQNEAQ (reference sequence). The CDR3 loop reads CASSLAGGAEQYF. The CDR3 nucleotides are TGTGCCAGCAGTCTAGCGGGAGGGGCCGAGCAGTACTTC.

The CDR3 loop is CASSQAVGGASYNEQFF. CDR3 DNA: TGCGCCAGCAGCCAAGCGGTCGGGGGGGCCTCCTACAATGAGCAGTTCTTC. The chain joins TRBV4-3 to TRBJ2-1; 8 positions agree with TRBD2. The germline gives CDR1 LGHNA, CDR2 YSLEER. V lost 1 base, J lost 0 bases, and 5 bases stayed unmatched. The CDR3 spans 17 residues.

The genes are TRBV2 and TRBJ2-3, with D possibly being TRBD2 (6 bases). The V end was cut by 0 bases, the J end by 1 base, with 20 bases between. Germline loops: CDR1 SNHLY, CDR2 FYNNEI. The CDR3 extends over 19 amino acids. CDR3 DNA sequence: TGTGCCAGCAGTGAAGCAACCGGGTTAGCGGTAGGGGGCACAGATACGCAGTATTTT. Residues: CASSEATGLAVGGTDTQYF.

This clone has a handful of counts. The V gene is TRBV7-6, the J gene TRBJ2-5, with 10 bases fitting TRBD2. The junction had 6 bases not matched to a gene; V was cut back by 4 bases and J by 1 base. The CDR3 sequence is 16 residues long. Germline V lookup: CDR1 SGHVS, CDR2 FNYEAQ. The CDR3 region is CASSSSRTSGQETQYF. The CDR3 DNA sequence: TGTGCCAGCAGCTCCAGCCGGACTAGCGGCCAAGAGACCCAGTACTTC. The full variable domain, rest sourced from reference TRBV7-6 and TRBJ2-5, is GAGVSQSPRYKVTKRGQDVALRCDPISGHVSLYWYRQALGQGPEFLTYFNYEAQQDKSGLPNDRFSAERPEGSISTLTIQRTEQRDSAMYRCASSSSRTSGQETQYFGPGTRLLVL.